The 2 T cell receptor beta chains given below trace back to one sample, sequenced in a study of T-cell memory formation after mild COVID-19 (dated by TCRdb to the early 2020s). Libraries were constructed by 5' RACE. Sequenced using an Illumina NovaSeq 6000. TCRdb itself trimmed the public reads at Q25 with fastp, ran MiXCR and retained productive beta chains. One record per CDR3 amino acid sequence lists the most common genes and DNA. Across this sample there are 400,000 or so distinct CDR3 sequences, with more than 20% seen only once. The leading ten clones occupy around 12% of the sample. The sequenced sample consisted of PBMCs or a T cell subset sorted from them (not recorded which). These receptors were taken from an adult woman who had mild COVID-19 (a few samples of this study predate the infection). The sample titles of this study are shuffled in the database, so cell type and time point are left out; the donor was told from shared clones.

J is TRBJ2-7 and V is TRBV7-9; the D gene could be TRBD1 or TRBD2 (5 bases each). V dropped 3 bases and J dropped 0 bases, with 18 bases sitting between them. Germline CDR1 and CDR2: SEHNR and FQNEAQ (reference sequence). CDR3 length: 17 residues. In DNA, the CDR3 is TGTGCCAGCAGCTTCGGAGTACTGACAGACTACTCCTACGAGCAGTACTTC. This sequence encodes CASSFGVLTDYSYEQYF. Together with reference TRBV7-9 and TRBJ2-7, the CDR3 gives the full variable domain: DTGVSQNPRHKITKRGQNVTFRCDPISEHNRLYWYRQTLGQGPEFLTYFQNEAQLEKSRLLSDRFSAERPKGSFSTLEIQRTEQGDSAMYLCASSFGVLTDYSYEQYFGPGTRLTVT.

The chain uses TRBV7-6 and TRBJ2-1, with 7 bases identical to TRBD1. Germline CDR1 and CDR2: SGHVS and FNYEAQ. Germline trimming cut 8 bases from V and 6 bases from J; bases unmatched to any gene: 4. The CDR3 is 12 residues long. The CDR3 sequence: CASQGQINEQFF. CDR3 nucleotides: TGTGCCAGCCAGGGACAGATCAATGAGCAGTTCTTC.